This T cell receptor beta chain was profiled in a study of shared clonotypes between healthy human individuals. General study points: For naive CD4 cells, around 5% of clonotypes were shared across a handful of donors.

The naive CD8 population came from CD45RO-negative cells selected for CCR7, without terminally differentiated effector memory CD45RA+ cells. Recent vaccinations or acute infections were absent in the healthy HIV-negative adult donors. Only Caucasian adults living in Nashville, Tennessee made up the donor group. The count of this clone is one. Its antigen is currently unknown. The assay was immunoSEQ multiplex PCR, and TCRdb's table has in-frame clones only and misses some. Here the sample spans about 2.1 million clones, 85% to 95% being singletons. This clonotype was obtained from a young man in good health. Some clones in this sample may be carry-over from other donors' samples. The sample was naive CD8+ T cells from PBMCs.

CDR3 in amino acids: CASSEARAPSNEKLFF. CDR3 nucleotides: TGTGCCAGCAGTGAGGCCCGGGCCCCCTCTAATGAAAAACTGTTTTTT. V gene TRBV2 combines with J gene TRBJ1-4, with unresolved D. The germline V gene encodes CDR1 SNHLY and CDR2 FYNNEI. The V and J ends lost 3 bases and 3 bases respectively, with 14 bases between them. The CDR3 is made up of 16 amino acids.